This T cell receptor (beta chain) appears in the sequencing data of a study of vaccination effects on CD4 cells after COVID-19. Details on this clone: Its target is unknown.

The ViraFEST assay expanded antigen-specific CD4+ T cells with viral peptide pools before sequencing. Scientists isolated CD4+ T cells after an approximately 11-day culture period ended. The participants, recipients of two vaccine doses, got either BNT162b2 or mRNA-1273. Previously uninfected by SARS-CoV-2, the vaccine recipients also showed negative nucleocapsid antibodies. The table came from immunoSEQ multiplex PCR; TCRdb's copy has only in-frame clones and leaves some out. Altogether some 22,000 clones are present, about three quarters being singletons, with the ten largest covering around 23%. This TCR derives from a human donor who received a COVID-19 vaccine. The sequences come from CD4+ T cells from PBMCs cultured with HCoV-NL63 spike peptides, collected after COVID-19 vaccination.

The CDR3 region is CASSLDPTGFGYTF. The CDR3 nucleotides are TGTGCCAGCAGCTTGGATCCGACAGGTTTTGGCTACACCTTC. This chain joins TRBV5-6 and TRBJ1-2, with D possibly matching TRBD1 (6 bases). The V gene lost 0 bases and the J gene lost 7 bases, with 13 bases spanning the gap. Germline V gene data show CDR1 as SGHDT and CDR2 as YYEEEE. The CDR3 has 14 residues.